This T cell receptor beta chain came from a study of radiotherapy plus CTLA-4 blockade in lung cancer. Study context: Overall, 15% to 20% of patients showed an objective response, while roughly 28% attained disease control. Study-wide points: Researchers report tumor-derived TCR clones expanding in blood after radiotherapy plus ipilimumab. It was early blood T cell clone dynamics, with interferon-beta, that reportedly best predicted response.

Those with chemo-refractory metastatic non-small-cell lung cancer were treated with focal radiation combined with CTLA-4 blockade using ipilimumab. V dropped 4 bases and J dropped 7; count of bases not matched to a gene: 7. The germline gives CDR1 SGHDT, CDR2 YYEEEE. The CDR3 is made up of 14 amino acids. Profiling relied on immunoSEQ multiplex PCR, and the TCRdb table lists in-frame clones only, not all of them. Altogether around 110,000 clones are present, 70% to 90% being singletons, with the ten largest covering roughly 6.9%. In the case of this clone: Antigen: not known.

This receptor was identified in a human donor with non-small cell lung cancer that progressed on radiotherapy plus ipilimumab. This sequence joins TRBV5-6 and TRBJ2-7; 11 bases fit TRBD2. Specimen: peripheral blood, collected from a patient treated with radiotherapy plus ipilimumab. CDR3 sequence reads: CASSQSSGRREQYF. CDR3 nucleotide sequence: TGTGCCAGCAGCCAGTCTAGCGGGAGGCGGGAGCAGTACTTC.